This T cell receptor (beta chain) was sequenced during a study of cytomegalovirus exposure and HLA in healthy donors. Researchers ran the PCR with 60 Vbeta and 13 Jbeta primers. Here immunoSEQ multiplex PCR was the method, and the copy in TCRdb shows in-frame clones only, minus some. Of about 200,000 clones listed, 65% to 85% are singletons. On this clone: Its specificity is unknown.

Study-level points and caveats: In vitro assays verified that a few CMV-associated chains recognized CMV antigens specifically. Within a later analysis, the majority of CMV-associated TCR beta chains appeared HLA-restricted. Cytomegalovirus-associated TCR beta chains were listed, numbering over 150.

The TCR was taken from a man aged 30-40 years in good health and CMV-seronegative. The specimen was PBMCs.

The CDR3 bases are TGTGCCAGCAGCTTAGGAGGTCACGAGCAGTACTTC. Translation: CASSLGGHEQYF. The J gene is TRBJ2-7, the V gene TRBV7-3; D might be TRBD2 (5 bases). Deletions cut 2 bases from V and 5 bases from J, with 7 bases between. CDR3 length: 12 residues. Germline V gene lookup returns CDR1 SGHTA and CDR2 FQGTGA.